The clone carrying this T cell receptor beta chain was seen a few times. The antigen remains undetermined. These data originate in a study of identifying expanded T cells in peripheral blood. Repertoires were generated with immunoSEQ multiplex PCR, while TCRdb's copy carries only in-frame clones and drops some. The table includes about 90,000 clones, approximately 86% detected once. General observations from the study: Over approximately two and four weeks, about 16 and 20 clones changed, versus around 1.3 between replicates.

V lost 3 bases and J lost 8, with 16 bases in between. The CDR3 is 14 amino acids. CDR1 and CDR2 from the germline V gene are LGHNA and YNFKEQ. V gene TRBV4-2 combines with J gene TRBJ1-2; a weak D match, TRBD1 (5 bases). The specimen was blood. This TCR was recovered from a person aged 18 to 75 in good health. The CDR3 DNA is TGTGCCAGCAGCCAGCCCCCCGGGCAGGGAGGCTACACCTTC. Translation: CASSQPPGQGGYTF.